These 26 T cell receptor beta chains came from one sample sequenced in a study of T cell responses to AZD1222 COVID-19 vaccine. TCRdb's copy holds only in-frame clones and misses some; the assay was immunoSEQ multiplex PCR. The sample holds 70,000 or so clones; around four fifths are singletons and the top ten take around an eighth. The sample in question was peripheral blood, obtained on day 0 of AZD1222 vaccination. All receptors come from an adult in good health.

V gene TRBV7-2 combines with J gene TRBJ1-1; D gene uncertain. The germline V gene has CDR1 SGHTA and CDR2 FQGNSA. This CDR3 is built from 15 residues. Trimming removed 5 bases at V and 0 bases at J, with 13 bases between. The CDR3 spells CASSPVEGMNTEAFF. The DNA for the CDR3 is TGTGCCAGCAGCCCTGTCGAGGGAATGAACACTGAAGCTTTCTTT.

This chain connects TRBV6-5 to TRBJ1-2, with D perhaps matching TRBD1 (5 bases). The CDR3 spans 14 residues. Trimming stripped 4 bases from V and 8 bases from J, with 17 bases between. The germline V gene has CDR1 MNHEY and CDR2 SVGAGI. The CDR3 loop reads CASSFDSAGEGYTF. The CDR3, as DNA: TGTGCCAGCAGTTTCGACAGCGCCGGGGAGGGCTACACCTTC.

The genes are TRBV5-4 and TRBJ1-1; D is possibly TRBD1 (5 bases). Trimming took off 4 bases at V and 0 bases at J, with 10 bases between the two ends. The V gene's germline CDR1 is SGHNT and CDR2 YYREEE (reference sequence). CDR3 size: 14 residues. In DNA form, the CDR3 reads TGTGCCAGCAGCCCGGGACCGATGAACACTGAAGCTTTCTTT. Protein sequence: CASSPGPMNTEAFF.

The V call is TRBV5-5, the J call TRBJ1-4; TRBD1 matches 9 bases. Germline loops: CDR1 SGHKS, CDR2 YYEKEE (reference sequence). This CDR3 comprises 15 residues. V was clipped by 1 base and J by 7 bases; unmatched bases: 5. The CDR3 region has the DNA TGTGCCAGCAGCTTGCCCACAGGGGGCTCTGAAAAACTGTTTTTT. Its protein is CASSLPTGGSEKLFF.

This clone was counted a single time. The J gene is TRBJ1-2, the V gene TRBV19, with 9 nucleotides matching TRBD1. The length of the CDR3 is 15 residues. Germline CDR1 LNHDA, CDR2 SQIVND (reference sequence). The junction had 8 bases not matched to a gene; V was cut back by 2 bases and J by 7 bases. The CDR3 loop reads CASSITGTGSGGYTF. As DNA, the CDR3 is TGTGCCAGTAGTATAACCGGGACAGGGTCGGGTGGCTACACCTTC.

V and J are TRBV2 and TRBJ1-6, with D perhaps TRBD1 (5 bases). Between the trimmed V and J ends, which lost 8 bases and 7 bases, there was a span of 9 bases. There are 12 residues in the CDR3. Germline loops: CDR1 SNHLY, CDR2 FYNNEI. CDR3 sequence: CASSPGNSPLHF. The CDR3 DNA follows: TGTGCCAGCTCGCCAGGGAATTCACCCCTCCACTTT.

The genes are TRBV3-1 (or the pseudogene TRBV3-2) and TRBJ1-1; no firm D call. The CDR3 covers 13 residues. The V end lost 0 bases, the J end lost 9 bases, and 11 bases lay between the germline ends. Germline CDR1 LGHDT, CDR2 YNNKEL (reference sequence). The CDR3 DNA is TGTGCCAGCAGCCAAGACTCGGGGATCAAAGCTTTCTTT. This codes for CASSQDSGIKAFF.

This CDR3 is CASSLAQGSFNEQFF. Here the CDR3 DNA reads TGTGCCAGCAGTTTAGCACAGGGCTCTTTCAATGAGCAGTTCTTC. This chain connects TRBV28 to TRBJ2-1; a weak D match, TRBD1 (6 bases). Trimming removed 2 bases at V and 6 bases at J, with 14 bases between. This CDR3 comprises 15 residues. Germline V gene sequence: CDR1 MDHEN, CDR2 SYDVKM.

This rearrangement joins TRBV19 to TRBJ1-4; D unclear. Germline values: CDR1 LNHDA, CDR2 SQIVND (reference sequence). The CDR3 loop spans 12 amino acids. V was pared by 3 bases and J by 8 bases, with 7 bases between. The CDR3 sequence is CASSILHEKLFF. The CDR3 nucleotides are TGTGCCAGTAGTATCCTACACGAAAAACTGTTTTTT.

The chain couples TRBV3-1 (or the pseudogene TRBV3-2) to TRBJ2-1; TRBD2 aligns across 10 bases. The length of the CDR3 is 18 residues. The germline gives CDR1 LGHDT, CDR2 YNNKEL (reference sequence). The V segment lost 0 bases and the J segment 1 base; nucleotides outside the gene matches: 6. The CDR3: CASSQEAGSGGSYNEQFF. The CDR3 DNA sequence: TGTGCCAGCAGCCAAGAGGCTGGTAGCGGGGGGTCCTACAATGAGCAGTTCTTC.

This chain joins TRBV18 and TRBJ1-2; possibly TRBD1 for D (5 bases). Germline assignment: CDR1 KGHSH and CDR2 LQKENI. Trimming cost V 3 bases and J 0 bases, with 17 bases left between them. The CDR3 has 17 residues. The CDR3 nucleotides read TGTGCCAGCTCACCCCTCTGGACAAGGCCTTCTAACTATGGCTACACCTTC. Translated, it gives CASSPLWTRPSNYGYTF.

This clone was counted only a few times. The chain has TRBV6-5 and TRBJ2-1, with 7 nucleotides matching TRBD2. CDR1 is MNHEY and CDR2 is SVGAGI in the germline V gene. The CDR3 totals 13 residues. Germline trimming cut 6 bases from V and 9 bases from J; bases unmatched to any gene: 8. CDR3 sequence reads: CASSRRGEAEQFF. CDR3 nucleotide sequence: TGTGCCAGCAGCCGCCGGGGGGAGGCTGAGCAGTTCTTC.

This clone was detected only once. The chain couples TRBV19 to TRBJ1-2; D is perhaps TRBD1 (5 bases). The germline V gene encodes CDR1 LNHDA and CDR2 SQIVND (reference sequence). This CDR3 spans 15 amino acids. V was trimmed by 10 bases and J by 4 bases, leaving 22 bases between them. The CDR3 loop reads CATVAGPGGTYGYTF. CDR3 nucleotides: TGTGCCACAGTAGCCGGTCCGGGGGGTACCTATGGCTACACCTTC.

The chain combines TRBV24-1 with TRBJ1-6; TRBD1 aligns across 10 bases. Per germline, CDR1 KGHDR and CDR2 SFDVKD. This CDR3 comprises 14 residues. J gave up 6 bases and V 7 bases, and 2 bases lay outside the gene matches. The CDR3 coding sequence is TGTGCCACCAGCGGGACAGGGGTTAATTCACCCCTCCACTTT. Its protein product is CATSGTGVNSPLHF.

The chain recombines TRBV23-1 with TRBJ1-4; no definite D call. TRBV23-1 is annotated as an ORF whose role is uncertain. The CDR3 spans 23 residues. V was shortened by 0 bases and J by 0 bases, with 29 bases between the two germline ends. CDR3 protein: CASSQSPWELSSRIPATNEKLFF. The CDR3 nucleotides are TGCGCCAGCAGTCAATCCCCCTGGGAATTGAGTTCTAGAATCCCTGCAACTAATGAAAAACTGTTTTTT.

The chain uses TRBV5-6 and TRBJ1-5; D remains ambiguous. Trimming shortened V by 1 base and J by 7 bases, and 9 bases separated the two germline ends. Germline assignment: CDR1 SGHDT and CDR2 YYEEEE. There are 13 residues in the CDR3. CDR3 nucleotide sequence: TGTGCCAGCAGCTTGTCCGTTTCCCAGCCCCAGCATTTT. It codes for CASSLSVSQPQHF.

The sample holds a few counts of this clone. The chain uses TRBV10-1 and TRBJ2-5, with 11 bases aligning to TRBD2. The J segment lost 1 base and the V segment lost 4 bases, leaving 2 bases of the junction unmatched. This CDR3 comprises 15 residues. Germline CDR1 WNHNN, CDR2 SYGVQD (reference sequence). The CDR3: CASSATSGGQETQYF. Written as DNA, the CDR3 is TGCGCCAGCAGTGCCACTAGCGGGGGCCAAGAGACCCAGTACTTC.

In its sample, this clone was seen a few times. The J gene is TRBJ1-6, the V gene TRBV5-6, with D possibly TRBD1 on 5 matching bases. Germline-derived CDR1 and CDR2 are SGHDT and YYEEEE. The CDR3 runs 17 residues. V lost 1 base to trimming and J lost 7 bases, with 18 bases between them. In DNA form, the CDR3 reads TGTGCCAGCAGCTTGTTAGGGTCAGGGAGTAGAAATTCACCCCTCCACTTT. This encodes CASSLLGSGSRNSPLHF. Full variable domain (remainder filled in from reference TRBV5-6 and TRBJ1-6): DAGVTQSPTHLIKTRGQQVTLRCSPKSGHDTVSWYQQALGQGPQFIFQYYEEEERQRGNFPDRFSGHQFPNYSSELNVNALLLGDSALYLCASSLLGSGSRNSPLHFGNGTRLTVT.

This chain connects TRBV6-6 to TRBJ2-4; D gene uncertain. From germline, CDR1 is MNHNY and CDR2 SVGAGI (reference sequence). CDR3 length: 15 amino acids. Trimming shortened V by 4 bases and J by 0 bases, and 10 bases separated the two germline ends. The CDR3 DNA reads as TGTGCCAGCAGTTTACTACCTCTAGCCAAAAACATTCAGTACTTC. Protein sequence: CASSLLPLAKNIQYF.

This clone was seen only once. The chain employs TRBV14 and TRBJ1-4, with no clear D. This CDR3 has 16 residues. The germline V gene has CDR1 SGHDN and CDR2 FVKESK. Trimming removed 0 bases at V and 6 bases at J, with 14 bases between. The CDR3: CASSQESVSFYEKLFF. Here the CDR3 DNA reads TGTGCCAGCAGCCAAGAGTCAGTAAGCTTCTATGAAAAACTGTTTTTT.

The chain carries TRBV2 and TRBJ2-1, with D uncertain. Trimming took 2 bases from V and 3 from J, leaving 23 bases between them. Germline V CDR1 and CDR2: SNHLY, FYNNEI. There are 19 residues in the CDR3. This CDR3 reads CASSERLGPPHYDYNEQFF. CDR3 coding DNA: TGTGCCAGCAGTGAAAGGTTGGGTCCCCCCCACTACGACTACAATGAGCAGTTCTTC.

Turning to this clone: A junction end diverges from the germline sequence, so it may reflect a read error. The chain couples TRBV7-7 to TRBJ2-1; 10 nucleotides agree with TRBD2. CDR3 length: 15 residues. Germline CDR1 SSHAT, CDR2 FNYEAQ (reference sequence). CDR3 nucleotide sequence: TGTGCTAGCAGCCCAACAAGCGGGGGGGGCAATGAGCAGTTCTTC. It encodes CASSPTSGGGNEQFF.

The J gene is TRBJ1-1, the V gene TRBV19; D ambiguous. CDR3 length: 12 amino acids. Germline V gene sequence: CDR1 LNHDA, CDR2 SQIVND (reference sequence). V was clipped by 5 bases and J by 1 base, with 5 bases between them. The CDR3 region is CASSHRNTEAFF. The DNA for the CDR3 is TGTGCCAGTAGTCACAGGAACACTGAAGCTTTCTTT.

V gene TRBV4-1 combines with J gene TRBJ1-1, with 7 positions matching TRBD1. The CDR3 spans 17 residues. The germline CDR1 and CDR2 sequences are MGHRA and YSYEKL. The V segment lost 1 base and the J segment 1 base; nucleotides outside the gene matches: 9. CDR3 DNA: TGCGCCAGCAGCCAAGTGCAAAGGGGGCTGGGGAACACTGAAGCTTTCTTT. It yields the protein CASSQVQRGLGNTEAFF.

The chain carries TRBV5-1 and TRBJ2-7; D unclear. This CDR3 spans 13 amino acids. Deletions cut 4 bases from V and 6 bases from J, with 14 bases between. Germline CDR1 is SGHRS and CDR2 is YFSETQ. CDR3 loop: CASSVPRVGEQYF. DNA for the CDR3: TGCGCCAGCAGCGTCCCCCGGGTGGGCGAGCAGTACTTC.

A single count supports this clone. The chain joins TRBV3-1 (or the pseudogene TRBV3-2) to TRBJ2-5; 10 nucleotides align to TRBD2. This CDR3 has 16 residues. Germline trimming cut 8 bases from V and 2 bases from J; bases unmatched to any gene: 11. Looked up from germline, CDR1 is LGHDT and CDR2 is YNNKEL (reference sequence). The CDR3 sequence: CASRKASGGLQETQYF. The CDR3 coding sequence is TGTGCCAGCCGCAAAGCTAGCGGGGGCCTACAAGAGACCCAGTACTTC.